Below are 18 T cell receptor beta chains sequenced from a single sample in a study of T cell responses to AZD1222 COVID-19 vaccine. Sequenced by immunoSEQ multiplex PCR; TCRdb stores in-frame clones only, minus some. The sample yields 120,000 to 150,000 clones, around 83% seen once. Sequencing was performed on peripheral blood, taken on day 0 of MenACWY control vaccination. These receptors all come from an adult in good health.

The genes are TRBV7-2 and TRBJ2-5, with TRBD1 matching 11 bases. The V gene's germline CDR1 is SGHTA and CDR2 FQGNSA. V trimming: 2 bases; J trimming: 7 bases; junction bases outside the gene matches: 6. CDR3 length: 15 residues. The CDR3 bases are TGTGCCAGCAGCTTATCGGAAGGGACAGGGGGGACCCAGTACTTC. Translated, it gives CASSLSEGTGGTQYF.

V and J are TRBV5-4 and TRBJ1-2; TRBD1 agrees at 9 bases. Germline V CDR1 and CDR2: SGHNT, YYREEE (reference sequence). V lost 2 bases to trimming and J lost 7 bases; unmatched junction nucleotides: 12. The CDR3 is 16 residues long. The CDR3 reads CASSFRRGQGTGGYTF. The DNA of the CDR3 is TGTGCCAGCAGCTTCAGGAGGGGACAGGGAACTGGTGGCTACACCTTC.

V is TRBV5-6 and J is TRBJ1-3; D unresolved. The CDR3 consists of 16 residues. V was cut by 0 bases and J by 0 bases, with 10 bases left in between. The V gene's germline CDR1 is SGHDT and CDR2 YYEEEE. The CDR3 bases are TGTGCCAGCAGCTTGGGTGGGTTCCTCTCTGGAAACACCATATATTTT. This translates into CASSLGGFLSGNTIYF. Full variable domain (remainder filled in from reference TRBV5-6 and TRBJ1-3): DAGVTQSPTHLIKTRGQQVTLRCSPKSGHDTVSWYQQALGQGPQFIFQYYEEEERQRGNFPDRFSGHQFPNYSSELNVNALLLGDSALYLCASSLGGFLSGNTIYFGEGSWLTVV.

The rearrangement uses TRBV7-9 and TRBJ1-1; D is unclear. Per germline, CDR1 SEHNR and CDR2 FQNEAQ (reference sequence). CDR3 size: 13 residues. Trimming stripped 3 bases from V and 11 bases from J, with 16 bases between. The CDR3 protein is CASSFGPGSGAFF. Written as DNA, the CDR3 is TGTGCCAGCAGCTTCGGCCCGGGCTCTGGGGCTTTCTTT. Full variable domain (remainder filled in from reference TRBV7-9 and TRBJ1-1): DTGVSQNPRHKITKRGQNVTFRCDPISEHNRLYWYRQTLGQGPEFLTYFQNEAQLEKSRLLSDRFSAERPKGSFSTLEIQRTEQGDSAMYLCASSFGPGSGAFFGQGTRLTVV.

V gene TRBV27 combines with J gene TRBJ1-5, with a tentative D call TRBD1 (6 bases). The CDR3 spans 14 residues. Germline V gene lookup returns CDR1 MNHEY and CDR2 SMNVEV (reference sequence). V was clipped by 6 bases and J by 7 bases, with 16 bases between them. CDR3 sequence reads: CASSSGQVNQPQHF. The CDR3 DNA reads as TGTGCCAGCAGCTCGGGACAAGTAAACCAGCCCCAGCATTTT.

This clone has more than one count but fewer than ten. The chain carries TRBV19 and TRBJ2-3; a possible D gene is TRBD1 (6 bases). Germline V gene lookup returns CDR1 LNHDA and CDR2 SQIVND (reference sequence). V lost 5 bases and J lost 3, with 12 bases in between. This CDR3 region has 14 residues. The DNA for the CDR3 is TGTGCCAGTAGTTGGGGGCCAGCGACAGATACGCAGTATTTT. Protein sequence: CASSWGPATDTQYF. Filled out from reference TRBV19 and TRBJ2-3, the complete variable domain reads DGGITQSPKYLFRKEGQNVTLSCEQNLNHDAMYWYRQDPGQGLRLIYYSQIVNDFQKGDIAEGYSVSREKKESFPLTVTSAQKNPTAFYLCASSWGPATDTQYFGPGTRLTVL.

This rearrangement joins TRBV5-1 to TRBJ2-3, with 7 positions matching TRBD1. V lost 6 bases and J lost 0; bases outside the gene matches: 13. CDR1 and CDR2 (germline): SGHRS, YFSETQ. This CDR3 spans 17 amino acids. The CDR3, as DNA: TGCGCCAGCACTCACTTGGACAGGAGCTCTAGCACAGATACGCAGTATTTT. This translates into CASTHLDRSSSTDTQYF.

As to this clone: At one boundary the junction diverges from the germline segment, which might be a read error. The chain recombines TRBV7-6 with TRBJ2-1, with 8 positions matching TRBD2. The CDR3 covers 18 residues. Germline V gives CDR1 SGHVS, CDR2 FNYEAQ. CDR3 bases: TGTGCCAGCAGCGTAGCCTTCGGCGGGGGGAGCTCCTACAATGAGCAGTTCTTC. It specifies CASSVAFGGGSSYNEQFF. Full variable domain (outside the CDR3, taken from reference TRBV7-6 and TRBJ2-1): GAGVSQSPRYKVTKRGQDVALRCDPISGHVSLYWYRQALGQGPEFLTYFNYEAQQDKSGLPNDRFSAERPEGSISTLTIQRTEQRDSAMYRCASSVAFGGGSSYNEQFFGPGTRLTVL.

V is TRBV2 and J is TRBJ1-1; D call uncertain. The CDR3 has 15 residues. Trimming took off 4 bases at V and 1 base at J, with 13 bases between the two ends. Germline V gene data show CDR1 as SNHLY and CDR2 as FYNNEI. CDR3 DNA sequence: TGTGCCAGCAGTGTAGACGGAACAACGAACACTGAAGCTTTCTTT. It is translated as CASSVDGTTNTEAFF. The full variable domain, rest sourced from reference TRBV2 and TRBJ1-1, is EPEVTQTPSHQVTQMGQEVILRCVPISNHLYFYWYRQILGQKVEFLVSFYNNEISEKSEIFDDQFSVERPDGSNFTLKIRSTKLEDSAMYFCASSVDGTTNTEAFFGQGTRLTVV.

This chain joins TRBV5-1 and TRBJ1-1; D gene uncertain. The CDR3 sequence is 14 residues long. Germline V gene data show CDR1 as SGHRS and CDR2 as YFSETQ. The V gene lost 1 base and the J gene lost 2 bases, with 9 bases spanning the gap. Here the CDR3 DNA reads TGCGCCAGCAGCTTGCTCCAGGTTAACACTGAAGCTTTCTTT. Translation gives CASSLLQVNTEAFF.

The chain carries TRBV5-4 and TRBJ2-2; D is ambiguous. CDR1 SGHNT and CDR2 YYREEE come from the germline V gene (reference sequence). Trimming pared 1 base from V and 7 bases from J, leaving 11 bases between. The CDR3 is 14 amino acids. The CDR3 coding sequence is TGTGCCAGCAGCTTGTACCAATCCGGCGGGGAGCTGTTTTTT. This codes for CASSLYQSGGELFF.

V usage is TRBV2 and J usage is TRBJ1-5; D call uncertain. In germline, CDR1 is SNHLY, CDR2 FYNNEI. The CDR3 consists of 14 residues. V was cut by 6 bases and J by 5 bases, with 14 bases left in between. CDR3 nucleotides: TGTGCCAGCAGAGCCCAGATAGAATATCAGCCCCAGCATTTT. Its translation: CASRAQIEYQPQHF.

The chain recombines TRBV7-6 with TRBJ2-4; D possibly corresponds to TRBD2 (7 bases). CDR3 length: 14 amino acids. Germline assignment: CDR1 SGHVS and CDR2 FNYEAQ. The V and J ends lost 0 bases and 7 bases respectively, with 10 bases between them. The CDR3 nucleotides read TGTGCCAGCAGCTTAGCGGGGGGGGCGAACATTCAGTACTTC. This codes for CASSLAGGANIQYF.

The rearrangement joins TRBV13 to TRBJ1-1; D ambiguous. Trimming cost V 7 bases and J 3 bases, with 12 bases left between them. Germline CDR1 is PRHDT and CDR2 is FYEKMQ (reference sequence). This CDR3 comprises 13 residues. The CDR3 here is CASIQSRYTEAFF. The CDR3 bases are TGTGCCAGCATCCAATCTAGGTACACTGAAGCTTTCTTT.

The V and J genes are TRBV7-8 and TRBJ1-1, with TRBD1 identical over 8 bases. Germline V gene lookup returns CDR1 SGHVS and CDR2 FQNEAQ. The CDR3 loop spans 15 amino acids. The ends lost 3 bases at V and 1 base at J; junction bases unmatched: 4. The DNA for the CDR3 is TGTGCCAGCAGCTTGCGGACAGGGAAGAACACTGAAGCTTTCTTT. Translation: CASSLRTGKNTEAFF.

The chain carries TRBV19 and TRBJ2-7; the match to TRBD1 covers 7 bases. Trimming took 3 bases from V and 3 from J; bases not matched to a gene: 8. Germline lookup yields CDR1 LNHDA and CDR2 SQIVND (reference sequence). CDR3 length: 15 amino acids. The CDR3 reads CASSIEGAVFYEQYF. The CDR3 DNA is TGTGCCAGTAGTATTGAGGGGGCTGTATTCTACGAGCAGTACTTC.

The chain's CDR3 is CASGQGRETQYF. The DNA of the CDR3 is TGTGCCAGTGGACAGGGCCGGGAGACCCAGTACTTC. The chain combines TRBV19 with TRBJ2-5; the match to TRBD1 covers 8 bases. Germline CDR1 is LNHDA and CDR2 is SQIVND (reference sequence). CDR3 length: 12 amino acids. The V gene end was trimmed by 8 bases and the J gene end by 5 bases; junction bases not matched to a gene: 4.

This clone was counted between two and nine times. The chain is built from TRBV5-6 and TRBJ1-1, with 7 bases matching TRBD1. CDR1 SGHDT and CDR2 YYEEEE come from the germline V gene. V gave up 3 bases and J gave up 5 bases; unmatched junction bases: 4. This CDR3 region has 13 residues. The DNA for the CDR3 is TGTGCCAGCAGCTACGACAGGGATACTGAAGCTTTCTTT. Its protein is CASSYDRDTEAFF.